Listed below are T cell receptor beta chains from one sample, sequenced in a study of post-analysis software for immune sequencing data. TCRdb reprocessed the PCR reads via MiXCR and lists one record per CDR3 protein. The table lists 250,000 to 300,000 distinct CDR3 sequences, 35% to 40% of them singletons. Sequencing input: blood. These receptors originate from a girl aged 5-17 years with multiple sclerosis. Each CDR3 is given with its conserved first and last residue. D genes are given only for firm matches. For some rows the clone size is stated as once, few or many, or as a class when expanded; others skip it.

TRBV20-1	NA	TRBJ2-5	many	15	CSARDPDRGRETQYF	TGCAGTGCTAGAGACCCGGACCGGGGGAGAGAGACCCAGTACTTC
TRBV7-7	NA	TRBJ2-3	NA	13	CASSLLKSDTQYF	TGTGCTAGCAGCTTGCTCAAATCAGATACGCAGTATTTT
TRBV29-1	TRBD1	TRBJ2-5	NA	12	CSVDRGQETQYF	TGCAGCGTTGACAGGGGGCAGGAGACCCAGTACTTC
TRBV7-9	TRBD1	TRBJ2-1	NA	15	CASSFYGQGNHEQFF	TGTGCCAGCAGCTTCTATGGACAGGGGAACCATGAGCAGTTCTTC
TRBV28	TRBD1	TRBJ1-2	NA	20	CASSLGPYEKRRDRNYGYTF	TGTGCCAGCAGTTTAGGGCCTTATGAAAAACGCAGGGACAGGAACTATGGCTACACCTTC
TRBV6-1	NA	TRBJ1-5	many	14	CASSETAGDQPQHF	TGTGCCAGCAGTGAAACGGCCGGGGATCAGCCCCAGCATTTT
TRBV6-5	NA	TRBJ2-2	NA	15	CASRARATNTGELFF	TGTGCCAGCAGAGCCAGAGCGACGAACACCGGGGAGCTGTTTTTT
TRBV7-3	NA	TRBJ1-1	NA	13	CASSSGRNTEAFF	TGTGCCAGCAGCTCCGGGAGAAACACTGAAGCTTTCTTT
TRBV29-1	NA	TRBJ2-7	NA	14	CSVELSHGGLEQYF	TGCAGCGTTGAATTGTCCCACGGGGGGCTTGAGCAGTACTTC
TRBV4-1	NA	TRBJ1-5	NA	17	CASSQERASGFNQPQHF	TGCGCCAGCAGCCAAGAGAGGGCCTCGGGGTTCAATCAGCCCCAGCATTTT
TRBV5-1	TRBD1	TRBJ2-5	NA	14	CASANRGRGETQYF	TGCGCCAGCGCGAACAGGGGGCGCGGGGAGACCCAGTACTTC
TRBV29-1	NA	TRBJ2-5	many	13	CSVGLVFMETQYF	TGCAGCGTTGGACTAGTTTTTATGGAGACCCAGTACTTC
TRBV24-1	TRBD2	TRBJ2-5	NA	14	CATSSSGDQETQYF	TGTGCCACCAGTTCTAGCGGGGACCAAGAGACCCAGTACTTC
TRBV29-1	NA	TRBJ2-3	many	13	CSVGPAVADTQYF	TGCAGCGTGGGGCCAGCGGTGGCAGATACGCAGTATTTT
TRBV20-1	TRBD1	TRBJ2-5	many	14	CSASPGTVQETQYF	TGCAGTGCTAGTCCCGGGACAGTCCAAGAGACCCAGTACTTC
TRBV20-1	NA	TRBJ2-7	NA	13	CSAVLEAAGEQYF	TGCAGTGCCGTACTCGAGGCCGCTGGCGAGCAGTACTTC
TRBV20-1	NA	TRBJ2-3	many	15	CSARSVAGGTDTQYF	TGCAGTGCTAGATCCGTAGCAGGGGGCACAGATACGCAGTATTTT
TRBV20-1	TRBD1	TRBJ1-2	many	14	CSATPDRGWYGYTF	TGCAGTGCCACCCCGGACAGGGGATGGTATGGCTACACCTTC
TRBV7-2	NA	TRBJ2-5	NA	16	CASSPFGGDRRETQYF	TGTGCCAGCAGCCCCTTCGGGGGAGACCGCCGAGAGACCCAGTACTTC
TRBV29-1	NA	TRBJ2-1	NA	13	CSVEEQENNEQFF	TGCAGCGTTGAAGAGCAGGAGAACAATGAGCAGTTCTTC
TRBV29-1	NA	TRBJ1-2	NA	13	CSVESQGIYGYTF	TGCAGCGTTGAAAGTCAGGGGATCTATGGCTACACCTTC
TRBV12-3/TRBV12-4	NA	TRBJ1-2	few	14	CASSRPESGYGYTF	TGTGCCAGCAGCCGACCCGAGTCCGGCTATGGCTACACCTTC
TRBV5-1	NA	TRBJ2-3	few	15	CASSLTGGGKDTQYF	TGCGCCAGCAGCTTGACCGGGGGAGGTAAAGATACGCAGTATTTT
TRBV6-1	NA	TRBJ1-4	many	15	CASSALRAFGEKLFF	TGTGCCAGCAGCGCGTTGCGGGCGTTTGGGGAAAAACTGTTTTTT
TRBV12-3/TRBV12-4	NA	TRBJ2-1	few	16	CASSPDLAVVYNEQFF	TGTGCCAGCAGTCCAGACCTAGCCGTCGTCTACAATGAGCAGTTCTTC
TRBV24-1	TRBD1	TRBJ2-6	NA	20	CATSDSRGTGGYSGANVLTF	TGTGCCACCAGTGATTCGCGGGGGACAGGGGGATACTCTGGGGCCAACGTCCTGACTTTC
TRBV20-1	NA	TRBJ1-5	NA	13	CSAWGRGSQPQHF	TGCAGTGCTTGGGGGAGGGGGAGTCAGCCCCAGCATTTT
TRBV6-1	TRBD1	TRBJ2-2	NA	16	CASSGVRGQDTGELFF	TGTGCCAGCAGTGGAGTGAGGGGGCAGGACACCGGGGAGCTGTTTTTT
TRBV3-1	NA	TRBJ2-5	few	13	CASSQEAVEAQYF	TGTGCCAGCAGCCAAGAGGCAGTGGAGGCCCAGTACTTC
TRBV5-6	NA	TRBJ1-1	NA	11	CASSAYTEAFF	TGTGCCAGCAGTGCATACACTGAAGCTTTCTTT
TRBV29-1	TRBD2	TRBJ2-1	many	16	CSVESPAGGRGDEQFF	TGCAGCGTTGAGTCCCCAGCGGGGGGAAGAGGAGATGAGCAGTTCTTC
TRBV7-9	NA	TRBJ2-5	few	14	CASSWELSRETQYF	TGTGCCAGCAGCTGGGAATTAAGTCGGGAGACCCAGTACTTC
TRBV6-5	TRBD2	TRBJ2-4	NA	15	CASSYSTSGRNIQYF	TGTGCCAGCAGTTACTCCACTAGCGGGAGGAACATTCAGTACTTC
TRBV20-1	NA	TRBJ1-1	few	12	CSATVGSTEAFF	TGCAGTGCGACAGTGGGGAGCACTGAAGCTTTCTTT
TRBV27	NA	TRBJ1-2	NA	14	CASSSDFSDYGYTF	TGTGCCAGCAGTTCGGACTTCTCCGACTATGGCTACACCTTC
TRBV19	NA	TRBJ2-4	many	15	CASSIPGLAKNIQYF	TGTGCCAGTAGTATCCCCGGGTTAGCCAAAAACATTCAGTACTTC
TRBV7-2	TRBD2	TRBJ2-1	many	16	CASSLADSGSVNEQFF	TGTGCCAGCAGCTTAGCCGATAGCGGGAGCGTCAATGAGCAGTTCTTC
TRBV9	TRBD1	TRBJ2-7	NA	15	CASSSAGTAYYEQYF	TGTGCCAGCAGCAGCGCCGGGACAGCCTATTACGAGCAGTACTTC
TRBV5-1	TRBD2	TRBJ2-1	NA	13	CASSLEGGREQFF	TGCGCCAGCAGCTTGGAGGGAGGGAGAGAGCAGTTCTTC
TRBV7-9	TRBD2	TRBJ2-1	many	17	CASSFGGLAGDYNEQFF	TGTGCCAGCAGCTTCGGGGGACTAGCGGGAGACTACAATGAGCAGTTCTTC
TRBV27	TRBD2	TRBJ2-1	NA	14	CASSGLAVYNEQFF	TGTGCCAGCAGCGGACTAGCGGTCTACAATGAGCAGTTCTTC
TRBV10-3	NA	TRBJ2-2	few	16	CAISESGTRDTGELFF	TGTGCCATCAGTGAGTCCGGGACGAGGGACACCGGGGAGCTGTTTTTT
TRBV6-2/TRBV6-3	TRBD1	TRBJ2-7	many	11	CASRTGDEQYF	TGTGCCAGCAGGACAGGGGATGAGCAGTACTTC
TRBV12-3/TRBV12-4	NA	TRBJ2-7	few	15	CASSLAGGIYNEQYF	TGTGCCAGCAGTTTAGCGGGCGGGATCTACAATGAGCAGTACTTC
TRBV15	NA	TRBJ2-7	many	15	CATSRVRDTTYEQYF	TGTGCCACCAGCAGAGTCCGGGACACCACCTACGAGCAGTACTTC
TRBV2	NA	TRBJ1-1	NA	14	CASSEVAVRGEAFF	TGTGCCAGCAGTGAAGTCGCCGTACGGGGTGAAGCTTTCTTT
TRBV24-1	NA	TRBJ2-3	NA	13	CATSDQGTDTQYF	TGTGCCACCAGTGACCAGGGGACAGATACGCAGTATTTT
TRBV7-6	NA	TRBJ2-1	NA	13	CASSLELASEQFF	TGTGCCAGCAGCTTAGAGCTAGCCAGTGAGCAGTTCTTC
TRBV5-5	NA	TRBJ2-3	NA	15	CASSLDLGAADTQYF	TGCGCCAGCAGCTTGGATCTGGGAGCGGCAGATACGCAGTATTTT
TRBV28	TRBD1	TRBJ2-7	many	14	CASSPTGGPYEQYF	TGTGCCAGCAGTCCGACAGGGGGCCCATACGAGCAGTACTTC
TRBV2	TRBD2	TRBJ2-1	many	15	CASSERGGVYNEQFF	TGTGCCAGCAGTGAGCGGGGGGGAGTTTACAATGAGCAGTTCTTC
TRBV27	TRBD1	TRBJ2-1	medium-sized	15	CASGHSTGARNEQFF	TGTGCCAGCGGCCACTCGACAGGGGCGAGGAATGAGCAGTTCTTC
TRBV6-2/TRBV6-3	TRBD1	TRBJ2-3	NA	14	CASKTGGASDTQYF	TGTGCCAGCAAAACAGGGGGCGCCTCAGATACGCAGTATTTT